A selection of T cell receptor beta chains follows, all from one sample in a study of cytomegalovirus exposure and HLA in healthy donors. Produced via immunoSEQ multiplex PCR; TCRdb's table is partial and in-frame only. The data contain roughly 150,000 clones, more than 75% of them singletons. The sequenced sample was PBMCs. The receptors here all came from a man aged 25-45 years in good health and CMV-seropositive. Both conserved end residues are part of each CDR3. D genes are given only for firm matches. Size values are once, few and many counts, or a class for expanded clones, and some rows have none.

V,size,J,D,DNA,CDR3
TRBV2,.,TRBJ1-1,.,TGTGCCAGCGTAGAAGCTTTCTTT,CASVEAFF
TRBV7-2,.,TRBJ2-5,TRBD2,TGTGCCAGCAGCTTAGACGGGGGGGTAGAGACCCAGTACTTC,CASSLDGGVETQYF
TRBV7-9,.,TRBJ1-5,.,TGTTCCAGCAGCCGATCAGGGAATCAGCCCCAGCATTTT,CSSSRSGNQPQHF
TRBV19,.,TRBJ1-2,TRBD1,TGTGCCAGTAGCCACAGGGGAACGAACTATGGCTACACCTTC,CASSHRGTNYGYTF
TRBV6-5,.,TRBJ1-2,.,TGTGCCAGCCGGGACACCTCTAACTATGGCTACACCTTC,CASRDTSNYGYTF
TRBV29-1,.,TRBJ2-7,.,TGCAGCGTTGGTCTGAGCTCCTACGAGCAGTACTTC,CSVGLSSYEQYF
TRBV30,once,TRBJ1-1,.,TGTGCCTGGGAGACAACCCCGGGACATCCATACTATAGGGAGTTTCCAGCTTTCTTT,CAWETTPGHPYYREFPAFF
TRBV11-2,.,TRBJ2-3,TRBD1,TGTGCCAGCGGTAGACAGGGGGTTTTAAATACGCAGTATTTT,CASGRQGVLNTQYF
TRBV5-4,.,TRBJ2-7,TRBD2,TGTGCCAGCAGCTCCGGGACTAGCGGGCTCTACGAGCAGTACTTC,CASSSGTSGLYEQYF
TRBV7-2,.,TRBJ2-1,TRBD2,TGTGCCAGCAGCTTAGTAGGCGGGAGCTCCTACAATGAGCAGTTCTTC,CASSLVGGSSYNEQFF
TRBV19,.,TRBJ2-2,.,TGTGCCAGCCCCACCCGAGGAGGGGAGCTGTTTTTT,CASPTRGGELFF
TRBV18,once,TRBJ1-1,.,TGTGCCAGCTCACCGAGAGGAGAGGGTTGGGCTTTCTTT,CASSPRGEGWAFF
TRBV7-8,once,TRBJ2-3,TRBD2,TGTGCCAGCAGCTTATTCCTCTGGGGGACTAGCGGATACACAGATACGCAGTATTTT,CASSLFLWGTSGYTDTQYF
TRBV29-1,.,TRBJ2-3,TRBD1,TGCAGCGTTGAAGACTTGCCGGACAGGGGTGTACTTGCAGATACGCAGTATTTT,CSVEDLPDRGVLADTQYF
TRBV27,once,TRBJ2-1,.,TGTGCCAGCAGCCCGCCGGGTTTCTCCTACAATGAGCAGTTCTTC,CASSPPGFSYNEQFF
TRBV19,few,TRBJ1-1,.,TGTGCCAGTAGTATCCAGGGTTACACTGAAGCTTTCTTT,CASSIQGYTEAFF
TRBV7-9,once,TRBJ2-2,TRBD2,TGTGCCAGCAGCTTAATGCTAGCGGCGAACACCGGGGAGCTGTTTTTT,CASSLMLAANTGELFF
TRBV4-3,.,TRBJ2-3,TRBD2,TGCGCCAGCAGCCAATGGGGGACTAGCGGGATGGCAGATACGCAGTATTTT,CASSQWGTSGMADTQYF
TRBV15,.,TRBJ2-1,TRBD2,TGTGCCACCAGGGTCGGAGGGACTAGCGGGATTGATGAGCAGTTCTTC,CATRVGGTSGIDEQFF
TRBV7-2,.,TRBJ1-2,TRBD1,TGTGCCAGCAGCCCCCGACAGGGTTTCTATGGCTACACCTTC,CASSPRQGFYGYTF
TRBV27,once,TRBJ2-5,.,TGTGCCAGCAGTGCGACTCACACCCCTGGGGAGACCCAGTACTTC,CASSATHTPGETQYF
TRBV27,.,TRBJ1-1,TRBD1,TGTGCCAGCAGTTTAGTCGGACAGGGGGTAATGAACACTGAAGCTTTCTTT,CASSLVGQGVMNTEAFF
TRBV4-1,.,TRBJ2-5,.,TGCGCCAGCAGCCAGGGCAGGGAGACCCAGTACTTC,CASSQGRETQYF
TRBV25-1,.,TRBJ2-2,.,TGTGCCAGCAAACTAGGCGAGGACACCGGGGAGCTGTTTTTT,CASKLGEDTGELFF
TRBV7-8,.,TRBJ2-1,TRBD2,TGTGCCAGCAGCCGAAGACTAGCGGGAGTTCCCGATGAGCAGTTCTTC,CASSRRLAGVPDEQFF
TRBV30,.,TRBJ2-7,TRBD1,TGTGCCTGGGTAGAACAGGGGTCCTACGAGCAGTACTTC,CAWVEQGSYEQYF
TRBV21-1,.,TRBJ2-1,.,TGTGCCAGCAGCAAACGCCACAGGGCAAATGAGCAGTTCTTC,CASSKRHRANEQFF
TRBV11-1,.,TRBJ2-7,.,TGTGCCAGCAGCTCACCCGACAAAGAAGCCTACGAGCAGTACTTC,CASSSPDKEAYEQYF
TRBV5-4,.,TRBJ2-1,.,TGTGCCAGCAGCGCATCAACAGTGCAGCAGTTCTTC,CASSASTVQQFF
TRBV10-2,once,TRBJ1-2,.,TGCGCCAGCAGTGACGACAGACTTCTCTATGGCTACACCTTC,CASSDDRLLYGYTF
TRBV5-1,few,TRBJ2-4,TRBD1,TGCGCCAGCAGCACACAGGGGTACATTCAGTACTTC,CASSTQGYIQYF
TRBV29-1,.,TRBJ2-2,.,TGCAGCGTTGGAGGGTTAGGTCAGAACACCGGGGAGCTGTTTTTT,CSVGGLGQNTGELFF
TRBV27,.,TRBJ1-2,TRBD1,TGTGCCAGCAGTTTATCCCTGGACAGGGGTATTTATGGCTACACCTTC,CASSLSLDRGIYGYTF
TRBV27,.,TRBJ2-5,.,TGTGCCAGCAGTCTAAGACAGGATCTCCAAGAGACCCAGTACTTC,CASSLRQDLQETQYF
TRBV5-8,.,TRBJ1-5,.,TGTGCCAGCAGCAAACTGACGGGGTATAGCAATCAGCCCCAGCATTTT,CASSKLTGYSNQPQHF
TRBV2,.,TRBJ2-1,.,TGTGCCAGCAGACAGGGGAGCGGGAGTGAGCAGTTCTTC,CASRQGSGSEQFF
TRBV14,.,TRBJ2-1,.,TGTGCCAGCAGCCACTCGGTACTAGGGCCCTTCTACAATGAGCAGTTCTTC,CASSHSVLGPFYNEQFF
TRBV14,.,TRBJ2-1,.,TGTGCCAGCAGCCAAGACCTCATTAGCTCCTACAATGAGCAGTTCTTC,CASSQDLISSYNEQFF
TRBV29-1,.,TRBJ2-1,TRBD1,TGCAGCGTTCTTAGTACAGGGGGCGAATCCTACAATGAGCAGTTCTTC,CSVLSTGGESYNEQFF
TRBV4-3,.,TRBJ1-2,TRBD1,TGCGCCAGCAGCCAAGACTGGGGACAGGGGGTAGACGGCTACACCTTC,CASSQDWGQGVDGYTF
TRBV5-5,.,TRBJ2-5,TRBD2,TGTGCCAGCAGCACAGCGGGAGTTGGGGAGACCCAGTACTTC,CASSTAGVGETQYF
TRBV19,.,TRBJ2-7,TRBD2,TGTGCCAGTAGTGCTTCTAGCGGGAATACCTACGAGCAGTACTTC,CASSASSGNTYEQYF
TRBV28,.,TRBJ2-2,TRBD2,TGTGCCAGCAGTCCCCGGGGGGACACCGGGGAGCTGTTTTTT,CASSPRGDTGELFF
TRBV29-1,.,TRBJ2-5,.,TGCAGCGTTAAGGAGTTACAAGAGACCCAGTACTTC,CSVKELQETQYF
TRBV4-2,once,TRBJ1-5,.,TGTGCCAGCAGCCAAGAACCACGAGTTAGCAATCAGCCCCAGCATTTT,CASSQEPRVSNQPQHF
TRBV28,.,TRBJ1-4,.,TGTGCCAGCAGCAGAGCGGGGGGCGGAAATGAAAAACTGTTTTTT,CASSRAGGGNEKLFF
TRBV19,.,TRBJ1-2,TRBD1,TGTGCCAGTTTTGCCCCGGGACAGGGAAGAGGTGGCTACACCTTC,CASFAPGQGRGGYTF
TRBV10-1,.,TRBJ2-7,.,TGCGCCAGCAGTGCGGTCCAAGCCTACGAGCAGTACTTC,CASSAVQAYEQYF
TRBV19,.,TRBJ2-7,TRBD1,TGTGCCAGTAGTTGGGACAGGGCGGGGGAAGGTACGCACGAGCAGTACTTC,CASSWDRAGEGTHEQYF
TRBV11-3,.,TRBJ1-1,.,TGTGCCAGCAGCCCTTCAGGGGTGTTAACTGAAGCTTTCTTT,CASSPSGVLTEAFF
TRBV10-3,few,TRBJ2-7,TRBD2,TGTGCCACTGGGACTAGCGGGAGATTGGGGGAGCAGTACTTC,CATGTSGRLGEQYF
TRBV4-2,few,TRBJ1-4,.,TGTGCCAGCAGCCAGGGGAATCGGGGGACGGGTACTAATGAAAAACTGTTTTTT,CASSQGNRGTGTNEKLFF
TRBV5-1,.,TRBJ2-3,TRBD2,TGCGCCAGCAGCCCCCCGGCGACTAGCGGGACCACAGATACGCAGTATTTT,CASSPPATSGTTDTQYF
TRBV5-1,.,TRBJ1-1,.,TGCGCCAGCAGCCCCGGCGGGGGTTATCACACTGAAGCTTTCTTT,CASSPGGGYHTEAFF
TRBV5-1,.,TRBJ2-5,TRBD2,TGCGCCAGCAGCGGGGGCGGGAGGGACACCATGTACCAAGAGACCCAGTACTTC,CASSGGGRDTMYQETQYF